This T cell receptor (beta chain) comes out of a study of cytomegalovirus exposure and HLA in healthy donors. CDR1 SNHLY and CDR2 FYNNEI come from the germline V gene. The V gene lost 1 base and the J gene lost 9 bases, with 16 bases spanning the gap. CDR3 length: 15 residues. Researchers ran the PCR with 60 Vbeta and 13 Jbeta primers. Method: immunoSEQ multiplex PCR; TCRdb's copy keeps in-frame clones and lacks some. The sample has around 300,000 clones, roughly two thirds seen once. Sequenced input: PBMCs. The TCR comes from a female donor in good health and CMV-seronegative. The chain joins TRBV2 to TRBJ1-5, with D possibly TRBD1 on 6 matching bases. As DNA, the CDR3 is TGTGCCAGCAGTGAAGAGTGGCAGGGGCATGGGCCCCAGCATTTT. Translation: CASSEEWQGHGPQHF.